These T cell receptor beta chains were read from a single sample in a study of blood T cell repertoires in COVID-19. The method was immunoSEQ multiplex PCR; TCRdb's version includes in-frame clones alone and lacks a portion of them. The profile covers 35,000 to 45,000 clones, with about nine tenths appearing a single time and approximately 19% taken by the ten largest. Sequences were obtained from peripheral blood. Receptor source: a man aged 70 or older with acute or convalescent COVID-19. The CDR3 runs from the conserved cysteine through the conserved F or W. A D gene is named only where the DNA matches it firmly. The listing skips clone size in some rows; elsewhere it reads once, few, many or a size class.

V gene,D gene,clone size,J gene,CDR3 DNA,CDR3 protein
TRBV7-2,TRBD2,.,TRBJ2-5,TGTGCCAGCAGCTTAGAGGGAGCGGGAGGGCCCGTTGAGACCCAGTACTTC,CASSLEGAGGPVETQYF
TRBV28,TRBD1,.,TRBJ1-1,TGTGCCAGCAGACCAGGGGGAAACACTGAAGCTTTCTTT,CASRPGGNTEAFF
TRBV7-2,TRBD1,few,TRBJ2-4,TGTGCCAGCAGCTGGGACAGGGGCGAGAACATTCAGTACTTC,CASSWDRGENIQYF
TRBV10-3,TRBD1,.,TRBJ1-5,TGTGCCATCAGTGGCGACAGGGGAGGTCAGCCCCAGCATTTT,CAISGDRGGQPQHF
TRBV2,.,once,TRBJ2-7,TGTGCCAGCTCACGGGAGTCAAGCGACGAGCAGTACTTC,CASSRESSDEQYF
TRBV5-1,.,.,TRBJ1-2,TGCGCCAGCAGCTTGTCCGGTCGGGAAGGAAATGGCTACACCTTC,CASSLSGREGNGYTF
TRBV12-3/TRBV12-4,.,.,TRBJ1-1,TGTGCCAGCAGTTTTCAGGGGAGCACTGAAGCTTTCTTT,CASSFQGSTEAFF
TRBV10-3,.,.,TRBJ1-1,TGTGCCATACTTAACATCGCGGATACTGAAGCTTTCTTT,CAILNIADTEAFF
TRBV13,TRBD1,few,TRBJ1-4,TGTGCCAGCAGCCGGGACAGGGGGGAAAAACTGTTTTTT,CASSRDRGEKLFF
TRBV6-1,.,medium-sized,TRBJ1-5,TGTGCCAGCAGTGAAACTTTTTCCCAGCCCCAGCATTTT,CASSETFSQPQHF
TRBV19,.,.,TRBJ1-4,TGTGCCAGTAGTATTCGGGAAGGTGAAAAACTGTTTTTT,CASSIREGEKLFF
TRBV3-1/TRBV3-2,TRBD1,.,TRBJ2-6,TGTGCCAGCAGCGACCGGGACAGGGGGGTCTCTGGGGCCAACGTCCTGACTTTC,CASSDRDRGVSGANVLTF
TRBV9,.,.,TRBJ2-1,TGTGCCAGCAGCGTAGCTAGCGCGGACAATGAGCAGTTCTTC,CASSVASADNEQFF
TRBV15,TRBD1,.,TRBJ1-3,TGTGCCACCAGCAGTCGGCGGACAGGGGTCGCTGGAAACACCATATATTTT,CATSSRRTGVAGNTIYF
TRBV6-5,TRBD2,.,TRBJ2-1,TGTGCCAGCAGTTACTCGGGAGGGGTCAATGAGCAGTTCTTC,CASSYSGGVNEQFF
TRBV6-2/TRBV6-3,TRBD2,.,TRBJ2-3,TGTGCCAGCAGTTACCGGAGCGGGGTTAACACAGATACGCAGTATTTT,CASSYRSGVNTDTQYF
TRBV7-2,.,.,TRBJ1-2,TGTGCCAGCAGCTTAGCGCCAGGGAACTATGGCTACACCTTC,CASSLAPGNYGYTF
TRBV10-1,.,.,TRBJ1-5,TGCGCCAGCAGTGAGCCGCCTAGTAGCAATCAGCCCCAGCATTTT,CASSEPPSSNQPQHF
TRBV6-2/TRBV6-3,TRBD2,.,TRBJ2-4,TGTGCCAGCAGTCGGGGAGTAGCGGGAAGGAACATTCAGTACTTC,CASSRGVAGRNIQYF
TRBV5-1,TRBD2,once,TRBJ2-5,TGCGCCAGCAGCTCCGGGACTAGCCAGGAGACCCAGTACTTC,CASSSGTSQETQYF
TRBV7-3,.,.,TRBJ2-5,TGTGCCAGCAGCCCTACAGGGCTCCAAGAGACCCAGTACTTC,CASSPTGLQETQYF
TRBV7-9,.,.,TRBJ1-4,TGTGCCAGCAGCTTGGCAGGGGCTAATGAAAAACTGTTTTTT,CASSLAGANEKLFF
TRBV4-1,.,few,TRBJ1-3,TGCGCCAGCAGCCGGCGACAGGACTCTGGAAACACCATATATTTT,CASSRRQDSGNTIYF
TRBV5-4,.,few,TRBJ1-2,TGTGCCAGCAGCTTGACAGGGAGCTACACCTTC,CASSLTGSYTF
TRBV20-1,.,.,TRBJ1-2,TGCAGTGCTAGTGATGATGGGCAGACGAACTATGGCTACACCTTC,CSASDDGQTNYGYTF
TRBV7-2,.,.,TRBJ1-3,TGTGCCAGCAGCTTCCCCCGAAGCGCTGGAAACACCATATATTTT,CASSFPRSAGNTIYF
TRBV5-6,.,.,TRBJ2-2,TGTGCCAGCAGCTTGGGTGGAGCGAACACCGGGGAGCTGTTTTTT,CASSLGGANTGELFF
TRBV10-3,.,.,TRBJ1-2,TGTGCCATCAGTGAGTCGGGCGGGCAGGGGTATGGCTACACCTTC,CAISESGGQGYGYTF
TRBV5-1,.,.,TRBJ1-2,TGCGCCAGCAGCGGAACAGGGCCGGAAGGCTACACCTTC,CASSGTGPEGYTF
TRBV5-4,.,.,TRBJ1-3,TGTGCCAGCAGCTTAACCCCTCAGGCTGGAGGAAACACCATATATTTT,CASSLTPQAGGNTIYF
TRBV2,.,.,TRBJ1-5,TGTGCCAGCAGCCCACAGGGATATAGCAATCAGCCCCAGCATTTT,CASSPQGYSNQPQHF
TRBV5-5,.,.,TRBJ1-1,TGTGCCAGCAGCTTTTCCTTAGGGGTCGGGACTGAAGCTTTCTTT,CASSFSLGVGTEAFF
TRBV10-3,.,.,TRBJ2-1,TGTGCCATCAGTGTTAGGGACACCAACAATGAGCAGTTCTTC,CAISVRDTNNEQFF
TRBV3-1/TRBV3-2,.,.,TRBJ2-7,TGTGCCAGCGCCCGACAGGGTGGAGGGTACGAGCAGTACTTC,CASARQGGGYEQYF
TRBV19,TRBD1,.,TRBJ1-5,TGTGCCAGTAGTCCCGGACAGGGGGCGGGAGGCAATCAGCCCCAGCATTTT,CASSPGQGAGGNQPQHF
TRBV5-1,.,.,TRBJ2-5,TGCGCCAGCAGCGTCGGCCAGGGAGGGGGAGAGACCCAGTACTTC,CASSVGQGGGETQYF
TRBV18,TRBD1,.,TRBJ1-6,TGTGCCAGCTCACCCCGGGGACAGGGAGGTAATTCACCCCTCCACTTT,CASSPRGQGGNSPLHF
TRBV7-2,TRBD2,.,TRBJ2-3,TGTGCCAGCAGCCCGCGGACTAGCGGGACCACAGATACGCAGTATTTT,CASSPRTSGTTDTQYF
TRBV18,.,once,TRBJ1-2,TGTGCCAGCTCAACCGAGTATGGCTACACCTTC,CASSTEYGYTF
TRBV6-2/TRBV6-3,.,.,TRBJ1-5,TGTGCCAGCAGTTACTCAACAACCATGGGCTTAGGCAATCAGCCCCAGCATTTT,CASSYSTTMGLGNQPQHF
TRBV7-2,.,.,TRBJ2-1,TGTGCCAGCACGCTATCGAGCTCCTACAATGAGCAGTTCTTC,CASTLSSSYNEQFF
TRBV19,TRBD1,.,TRBJ1-4,TGTGCCAGTAGTCCGGACAGGGGGCGAGAAAAACTGTTTTTT,CASSPDRGREKLFF
TRBV5-1,TRBD1,.,TRBJ1-4,TGCGCCAGCAGCTTCTCCAGGGGGGATGAAAAACTGTTTTTT,CASSFSRGDEKLFF
TRBV27,.,.,TRBJ2-7,TGTGCCAGCAGTTTGTCCGGCTCCTACGAGCAGTACTTC,CASSLSGSYEQYF
TRBV3-1/TRBV3-2,.,.,TRBJ1-1,TGTGCCAGCAGCCAAGGAGGCGGGGTAACTGAAGCTTTCTTT,CASSQGGGVTEAFF
TRBV12-3/TRBV12-4,TRBD1,.,TRBJ1-4,TGTGCCAGCAGTGCCGGGACAGGTGAAAAACTGTTTTTT,CASSAGTGEKLFF